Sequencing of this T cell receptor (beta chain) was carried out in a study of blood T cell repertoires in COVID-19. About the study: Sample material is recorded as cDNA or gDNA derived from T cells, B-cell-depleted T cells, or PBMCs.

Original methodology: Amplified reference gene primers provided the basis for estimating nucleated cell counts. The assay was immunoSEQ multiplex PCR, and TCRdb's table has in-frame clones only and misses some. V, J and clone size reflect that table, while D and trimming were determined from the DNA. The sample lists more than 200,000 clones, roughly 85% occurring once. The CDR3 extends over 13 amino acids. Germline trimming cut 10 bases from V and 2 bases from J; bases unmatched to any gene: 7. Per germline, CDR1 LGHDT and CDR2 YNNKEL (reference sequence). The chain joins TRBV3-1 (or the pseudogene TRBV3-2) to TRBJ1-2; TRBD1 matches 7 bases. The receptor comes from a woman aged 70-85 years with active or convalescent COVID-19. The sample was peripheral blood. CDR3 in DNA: TGTGCCACTCGCAACAGGGGAAACTATGGCTACACCTTC. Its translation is CATRNRGNYGYTF.